This T cell receptor beta chain was sequenced for a study of T-cell memory formation after mild COVID-19. As regards this clonotype: Its matching antigen is unknown.

Constant-segment primers were used for 5'RACE, and the resulting TCR alpha and TCR beta cDNA libraries carried sample barcodes and UMIs. TCRdb reprocessed the 5' RACE reads with MiXCR, giving one entry per CDR3 protein. The table has 350,000 to 450,000 distinct CDR3 sequences, 20% to 25% seen once. Study-level findings and limits: Within pre-infection memory, some responding clones were found, suggesting cross-reactive memory joined.

Trimming took 5 bases from V and 4 from J; bases not matched to a gene: 6. The CDR3 length is 14 residues. Germline values: CDR1 SGHAT, CDR2 FQDESV (reference sequence). The TCR sequence derives from an adult woman who had mild COVID-19 (a few samples of this study predate the infection). Cell type and time point are not known. V usage is TRBV11-1 and J usage is TRBJ2-3; 7 bases map to TRBD1. The sequencing input was PBMCs or a T cell subset sorted from them (not recorded which). The CDR3 here is CASSSRQGPDTQYF. In DNA form, the CDR3 reads TGTGCCAGCAGCAGTCGACAGGGCCCAGATACGCAGTATTTT.